This T cell receptor beta chain was sequenced for a study of CD8 T cells in ankylosing spondylitis. This clonotype was picked up a small number of times. TCRdb re-called the 5' RACE reads with MiXCR, one entry per CDR3 protein. Of roughly 260,000 distinct CDR3 sequences in the sample, around 18% were seen once. CDR1 and CDR2 from the germline V gene are MNHNS and SASEGT. This CDR3 is built from 16 residues. Trimming shortened V by 5 bases and J by 8 bases, and 19 bases separated the two germline ends. The clonotype originates from a male donor with ankylosing spondylitis or in good health (not recorded which). The chain carries TRBV6-1 and TRBJ1-6; unclear D gene. The sequencing sample was made of blood, either unsorted or a sorted T cell fraction (not recorded which). The CDR3 reads CASSRITTLIDSPLHF. The CDR3 DNA sequence: TGTGCCAGCAGTAGGATAACAACGCTGATTGATTCACCCCTCCACTTT.